The 24 T cell receptor beta chains below were found in one sample sequenced in a study of cytomegalovirus exposure and HLA in healthy donors. Primers included in the PCR were 60 Vbeta and 13 Jbeta primers. Here immunoSEQ multiplex PCR was the method, and the copy in TCRdb shows in-frame clones only, minus some. The table records about 150,000 clones, 65% to 85% of them present only once. The sequencing sample was made of PBMCs. The receptor source for this set is a male donor in good health and CMV-seronegative.

This chain links TRBV10-3 with TRBJ1-3; D is ambiguous. The germline gives CDR1 ENHRY, CDR2 SYGVKD. The CDR3 covers 13 residues. The V and J ends lost 8 bases and 4 bases respectively, with 12 bases between them. This CDR3 is CAIGQGTGNTIYF. Written as DNA, the CDR3 is TGTGCCATCGGGCAAGGTACCGGAAACACCATATATTTT.

The chain is built from TRBV6-1 and TRBJ1-2; D unresolved. CDR3 length equals 14 residues. The V gene's germline CDR1 is MNHNS and CDR2 SASEGT. Deletions cut 4 bases from V and 0 bases from J, with 9 bases between. The CDR3 reads CASSGGNPNYGYTF. As DNA, the CDR3 is TGTGCCAGCAGTGGAGGCAATCCTAACTATGGCTACACCTTC.

The V call is TRBV6-4, the J call TRBJ2-1; 11 bases are a match to TRBD2. Germline V gives CDR1 MRHNA, CDR2 SNTAGT. J was trimmed by 6 bases and V by 6 bases; bases with no gene match: 7. The CDR3 totals 15 residues. The CDR3 DNA reads TGTGCCAGCAGGGAGATAGCGGGAGGGGTCAATGAGCAGTTCTTC. It encodes CASREIAGGVNEQFF.

V is TRBV2 and J is TRBJ2-2, with D possibly matching TRBD1 (6 bases). The V and J ends lost 4 bases and 1 base respectively, with 10 bases between them. Germline CDR1 SNHLY, CDR2 FYNNEI. CDR3 size: 15 residues. CDR3: CASSAARGNTGELFF. The CDR3 nucleotides read TGTGCCAGCAGTGCCGCCAGGGGGAACACCGGGGAGCTGTTTTTT.

This clone was observed a few times. The chain uses TRBV2 and TRBJ2-4, with unresolved D. The germline V and J ends were trimmed by 7 bases and 0 bases, with 19 bases remaining between them. Germline lookup yields CDR1 SNHLY and CDR2 FYNNEI. CDR3 length: 17 residues. The CDR3 DNA reads as TGTGCCAGCACCACGGAACAACTAATACTAGCCAAAAACATTCAGTACTTC. It specifies CASTTEQLILAKNIQYF.

This chain uses TRBV6-5 with TRBJ1-2; 7 positions match TRBD1. Germline V gives CDR1 MNHEY, CDR2 SVGAGI. The trim removed 0 bases at V and 4 bases at J, leaving 8 bases unmatched. The length of the CDR3 is 16 residues. CDR3 bases: TGTGCCAGCAGTTACTCTGGGACAGCCCATGGCTATGGCTACACCTTC. Its protein product is CASSYSGTAHGYGYTF.

The rearrangement links TRBV30 to TRBJ1-5; a possible D gene is TRBD1 (6 bases). The V end was cut by 0 bases, the J end by 6 bases, with 9 bases between. CDR1 and CDR2 (germline): GTSNPN, SVGIG (reference sequence). The CDR3 runs 13 residues. CDR3: CAWSVEGGQPQHF. CDR3 sequence (DNA): TGTGCCTGGAGTGTAGAAGGGGGTCAGCCCCAGCATTTT.

V usage is TRBV5-6 and J usage is TRBJ1-1, with TRBD1 matching 9 bases. V trimming: 6 bases; J trimming: 5 bases; junction bases outside the gene matches: 17. In germline, CDR1 is SGHDT, CDR2 YYEEEE. CDR3 length: 17 residues. Here the CDR3 DNA reads TGTGCCAGCACCACCATTACAGGGGGCAAGGGGGAAACTGAAGCTTTCTTT. This translates into CASTTITGGKGETEAFF.

The V call is TRBV6-1, the J call TRBJ1-3, with a possible D match to TRBD1 (5 bases). The germline V gene encodes CDR1 MNHNS and CDR2 SASEGT. Trimming left V 5 bases short and J 1 base short, with 6 bases between. CDR3 length equals 13 residues. CDR3 sequence reads: CASSWTSGNTIYF. In nucleotides, the CDR3 is TGTGCCAGCAGTTGGACATCTGGAAACACCATATATTTT.

The V and J genes are TRBV7-3 and TRBJ1-6; no reliable D call. The V gene lost 7 bases and the J gene lost 6 bases, with 19 bases spanning the gap. Germline-derived CDR1 and CDR2 are SGHTA and FQGTGA. CDR3 length: 16 amino acids. Here the CDR3 DNA reads TGTGCCAGCACCCTTTTCGACACAATACCTAATTCACCCCTCCACTTT. This translates into CASTLFDTIPNSPLHF. The full variable domain, rest sourced from reference TRBV7-3 and TRBJ1-6, is GAGVSQTPSNKVTEKGKYVELRCDPISGHTALYWYRQSLGQGPEFLIYFQGTGAADDSGLPNDRFFAVRPEGSVSTLKIQRTERGDSAVYLCASTLFDTIPNSPLHFGNGTRLTVT.

The chain carries TRBV2 and TRBJ1-1; TRBD1 is a possible D gene (6 bases). The germline CDR1 and CDR2 sequences are SNHLY and FYNNEI. V shed 8 bases and J shed 6 bases, with 16 bases lying between them. The CDR3 spans 13 residues. The CDR3 here is CASARDSGAEAFF. CDR3 nucleotides: TGTGCCAGCGCTCGGGATTCAGGGGCTGAAGCTTTCTTT.

This CDR3 reads CASSQRTGGRNRYGYTF. The CDR3 region has the DNA TGTGCCAGCAGCCAAAGGACAGGGGGACGAAATCGCTATGGCTACACCTTC. The chain combines TRBV14 with TRBJ1-2, with 10 bases matching TRBD1. The V gene end was trimmed by 2 bases and the J gene end by 4 bases; junction bases not matched to a gene: 10. Germline V gene sequence: CDR1 SGHDN, CDR2 FVKESK. The CDR3 totals 17 residues.

The genes are TRBV15 and TRBJ2-3; 9 bases line up with TRBD2. The V gene end was trimmed by 8 bases and the J gene end by 2 bases; junction bases not matched to a gene: 14. CDR1 LNHNV and CDR2 YYDKDF come from the germline V gene (reference sequence). The CDR3 length is 17 residues. The CDR3 sequence: CATGSRLAAGSTDTQYF. The CDR3 DNA follows: TGTGCCACCGGGTCCCGACTAGCGGCGGGGTCCACAGATACGCAGTATTTT.

This clone has a handful of counts. The chain links TRBV27 to TRBJ2-1; TRBD1 is a possible D gene (5 bases). The CDR3 covers 14 residues. Germline CDR1 is MNHEY and CDR2 is SMNVEV (reference sequence). V was pared by 2 bases and J by 4 bases, with 9 bases between. CDR3 in DNA: TGTGCCAGCAGTTTAAGGGGCCCGTACAATGAGCAGTTCTTC. Encoded protein: CASSLRGPYNEQFF.

The rearrangement links TRBV19 to TRBJ1-2; D perhaps matches TRBD1 (6 bases). V shed 3 bases and J shed 4 bases, with 9 bases lying between them. The germline CDR1 and CDR2 sequences are LNHDA and SQIVND (reference sequence). The CDR3 runs 13 residues. CDR3 sequence reads: CASSMLGAYGYTF. The CDR3 bases are TGTGCCAGTAGTATGTTGGGGGCCTATGGCTACACCTTC.

V is TRBV29-1 and J is TRBJ2-7, with TRBD1 matching 7 bases. CDR3 length: 12 amino acids. V was clipped by 4 bases and J by 1 base; unmatched bases: 1. CDR1 and CDR2 from the germline V gene are SQVTM and ANQGSEA. CDR3 sequence (DNA): TGCAGCGTTGGCAGGGGGTCCTACGAGCAGTACTTC. Translating gives CSVGRGSYEQYF.

The chain combines TRBV27 with TRBJ2-7; unclear D gene. This CDR3 has 12 amino acids. Germline CDR1 MNHEY, CDR2 SMNVEV (reference sequence). Trimming took 3 bases from V and 6 from J, leaving 9 bases between them. The CDR3 sequence: CASSFTTGEQYF. The CDR3 DNA reads TGTGCCAGCAGTTTCACTACTGGCGAGCAGTACTTC.

The J gene is TRBJ2-2, the V gene TRBV5-1; 8 positions agree with TRBD1. J lost 6 bases, V lost 5 bases, and 9 bases had no gene match. Germline values: CDR1 SGHRS, CDR2 YFSETQ. This CDR3 is built from 15 residues. The CDR3 DNA follows: TGCGCCAGCAGTTCCGGGACAGGATTTGCCGGGGAGCTGTTTTTT. Encoded protein: CASSSGTGFAGELFF.

This chain uses TRBV6-1 with TRBJ2-1; TRBD1 aligns across 7 bases. In germline, CDR1 is MNHNS, CDR2 SASEGT. J lost 8 bases, V lost 7 bases, and 14 bases had no gene match. The CDR3 covers 15 residues. CDR3 sequence reads: CASTFTEPTGHEQFF. CDR3 in DNA: TGTGCCAGCACCTTTACTGAACCGACAGGGCATGAGCAGTTCTTC.

In its sample, this clone was seen a few times. The chain carries TRBV19 and TRBJ1-5; maybe TRBD1 (5 bases). CDR1 is LNHDA, CDR2 SQIVND, per germline (reference sequence). Trimming took 7 bases from V and 6 from J, leaving 13 bases between them. The CDR3 has 13 residues. Here the CDR3 reads CASIGSGPQPQHF. DNA of the CDR3: TGTGCCAGTATAGGGTCAGGGCCTCAGCCCCAGCATTTT. Filled out from reference TRBV19 and TRBJ1-5, the complete variable domain reads DGGITQSPKYLFRKEGQNVTLSCEQNLNHDAMYWYRQDPGQGLRLIYYSQIVNDFQKGDIAEGYSVSREKKESFPLTVTSAQKNPTAFYLCASIGSGPQPQHFGDGTRLSIL.

The genes are TRBV9 and TRBJ2-1; tentatively, D is TRBD1 (5 bases). Per germline, CDR1 SGDLS and CDR2 YYNGEE. V gave up 2 bases and J gave up 8 bases, with 23 bases separating them. There are 17 residues in the CDR3. The CDR3 sequence: CASSVWSLGDVPHEQFF. The DNA of the CDR3 is TGTGCCAGCAGCGTTTGGTCCTTAGGGGATGTTCCTCATGAGCAGTTCTTC.

This clone was observed a single time. The gene calls are TRBV7-9 and TRBJ2-5; 9 bases map to TRBD1. Germline V gene lookup returns CDR1 SEHNR and CDR2 FQNEAQ (reference sequence). Losses at the gene ends were 5 bases for V and 7 bases for J; bases not matched to a gene: 2. This CDR3 comprises 12 residues. The CDR3 coding sequence is TGTGCCAGCAGCCTGGACAGGGGGACCCAGTACTTC. This translates into CASSLDRGTQYF.

This clone was found once. The chain has TRBV2 and TRBJ2-2, with 7 positions matching TRBD2. This CDR3 region has 14 residues. V lost 4 bases to trimming and J lost 7 bases; unmatched junction nucleotides: 6. Germline CDR1 SNHLY, CDR2 FYNNEI. The CDR3 protein is CASSGQGGFGELFF. In nucleotides, the CDR3 is TGTGCCAGCAGTGGGCAGGGAGGGTTCGGGGAGCTGTTTTTT.

The genes are TRBV7-2 and TRBJ1-2; the D is unclear. The CDR3 is made up of 14 amino acids. The ends were cut back, 5 bases at V and 4 bases at J, with 14 bases in the middle. CDR1 and CDR2 (germline): SGHTA, FQGNSA. Written as DNA, the CDR3 is TGTGCCAGCAGCCCGACTAAGAGGATCTATGGCTACACCTTC. This encodes CASSPTKRIYGYTF.